This TCR beta chain was observed in a study of cytomegalovirus exposure and HLA in healthy donors. CDR1 and CDR2 from the germline V gene are SEHNR and FQNEAQ (reference sequence). Germline trimming cut 5 bases from V and 9 bases from J; bases unmatched to any gene: 3. This CDR3 has 14 residues. PCR used 60 Vbeta primers and 13 Jbeta primers. The data were produced by immunoSEQ multiplex PCR, yet TCRdb's version contains in-frame clones alone and is incomplete. The data contain some 140,000 clones, 70% to 80% of them singletons. The sequence was obtained from a female donor in good health and CMV-seronegative. The chain is built from TRBV7-9 and TRBJ2-4; 14 bases line up with TRBD2. Source material: PBMCs. The CDR3 nucleotides are TGTGCCAGCAGCCGGACTAGCGGGAGGACCATTCAGTACTTC. Amino acid sequence: CASSRTSGRTIQYF.